This T cell receptor (beta chain) was identified in a study of blood T cells in healthy people across ages. A sample-barcoded 5' primer and a J-beta primer mix were used in a second PCR of about 6 to 12 cycles. Individual samples furnished no less than 2.5 million CDR3-containing paired-end reads apiece. TCRdb used MiXCR to reprocess the 5' RACE reads, holding one entry per CDR3 protein. Of 700,000 or so distinct CDR3 sequences listed, around a fifth are singletons. The specimen sequenced was blood. This clonotype was obtained from a man aged 70 or older in good health.

The CDR3 loop reads CASSSPGIGIYDYTF. DNA for the CDR3: TGTGCCAGCAGCTCCCCGGGGATCGGAATCTACGACTACACCTTC. The chain recombines TRBV7-2 with TRBJ1-2, with D hard to call. Trimming removed 4 bases from V and 10 bases from J, with 22 bases in between. The CDR3 runs to 15 residues. Germline assignment: CDR1 SGHTA and CDR2 FQGNSA.